This T cell receptor beta chain derives from a study of human T cells and chemical hapten exposure. Study summary: Per-sample TCR yield variation was attributed mainly to small pooled library volume differences.

Time point denoted: healthy volunteer bleed at 2 weeks. The study extracted total RNA from unfractionated whole blood. Study-level results: TCRs exceeding a frequency of 1 in 1000 stayed unchanged under DPC sensitization.

Individual cDNA molecules (in the library) carried attached unique molecular identifiers. Original processing notes: The number of TCRs in each sample had a median of approximately 96,000 and spanned roughly 23,224 to 750,000. TCRdb itself ran the RACE reads through MiXCR, one entry per CDR3 protein. What appears here as the V and J calls and clone size reflects TCRdb's work, not the paper's. Of roughly 100,000 distinct CDR3 sequences in the sample, over 8% are singletons; the top ten hold 2.9%. Germline CDR1 reads MNHEY; CDR2 reads SMNVEV (reference sequence). The CDR3 is 15 residues long. As for this clonotype: Its matching antigen is unknown. Possible read error: a much larger clone is one base away.

The receptor comes from a female donor in good health. Some clones in this sample may be carry-over from other donors' samples. J is TRBJ2-7 and V is TRBV27; 7 bases map to TRBD1. The sample was whole blood. CDR3 sequence reads: CTSSLWDSNSYEQYF. Written as DNA, the CDR3 is TGTACCAGCAGTTTATGGGACAGTAACTCCTACGAGCAGTACTTC.